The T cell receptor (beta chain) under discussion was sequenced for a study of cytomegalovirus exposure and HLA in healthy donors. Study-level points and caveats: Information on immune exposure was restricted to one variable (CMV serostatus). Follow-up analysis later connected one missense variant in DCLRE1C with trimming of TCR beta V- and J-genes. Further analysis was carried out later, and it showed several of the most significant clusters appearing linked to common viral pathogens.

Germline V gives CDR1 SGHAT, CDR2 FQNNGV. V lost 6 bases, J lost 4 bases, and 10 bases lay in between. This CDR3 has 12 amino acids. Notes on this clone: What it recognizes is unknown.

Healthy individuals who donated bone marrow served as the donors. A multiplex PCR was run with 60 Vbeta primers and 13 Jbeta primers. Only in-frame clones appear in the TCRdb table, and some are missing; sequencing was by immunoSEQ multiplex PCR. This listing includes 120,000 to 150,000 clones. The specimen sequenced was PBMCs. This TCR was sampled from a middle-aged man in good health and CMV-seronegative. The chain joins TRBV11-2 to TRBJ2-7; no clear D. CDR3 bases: TGTGCCAGCAGTCACACAAAGTACGAGCAGTACTTC. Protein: CASSHTKYEQYF. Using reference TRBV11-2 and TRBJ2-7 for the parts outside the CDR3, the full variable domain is EAGVAQSPRYKIIEKRQSVAFWCNPISGHATLYWYQQILGQGPKLLIQFQNNGVVDDSQLPKDRFSAERLKGVDSTLKIQPAKLEDSAVYLCASSHTKYEQYFGPGTRLTVT.